A selection of T cell receptor beta chains follows, all from one sample in a study of Graves' ophthalmopathy and Graves' hyperthyroidism. MiXCR, applied by TCRdb to the multiplex PCR reads, yields one record per CDR3 protein. Of around 1,200,000 distinct CDR3 sequences in the sample, around a third were seen once. Specimen: peripheral blood or thyroid tissue (not recorded which). The receptors here all came from an adult man with Graves' hyperthyroidism. Both conserved end residues are part of each CDR3. A D gene is named only where the DNA matches it firmly.

d_gene: NA
v_gene: TRBV6-4
CDR3aa: CASSARASSGTEAFF

d_gene: NA
v_gene: TRBV6-5
CDR3aa: CASSGSGVQETQYF

d_gene: NA
v_gene: TRBV12-3/TRBV12-4
CDR3aa: CASSLVSNQPQHF

d_gene: TRBD2
v_gene: TRBV20-1
CDR3aa: CSAPETSGSGANVLTF

d_gene: NA
v_gene: TRBV5-1
CDR3aa: CASSLTGDLSYEQYF

d_gene: TRBD1
v_gene: TRBV10-2
CDR3aa: CASSYYTGEGRANEKLFF

d_gene: TRBD1
v_gene: TRBV7-2
CDR3aa: CASSNWDSGNTEAFF

d_gene: TRBD1
v_gene: TRBV7-8
CDR3aa: CASSFRTGDVFEQYF

d_gene: NA
v_gene: TRBV24-1
CDR3aa: CATSASLGGYGYTF

d_gene: NA
v_gene: TRBV5-1
CDR3aa: CASSRSGSYQETQYF

d_gene: TRBD2
v_gene: TRBV19
CDR3aa: CASSSRTSGNPYEQYF

d_gene: TRBD1
v_gene: TRBV7-9
CDR3aa: CASGGTGVTRTQYF

d_gene: TRBD1
v_gene: TRBV10-3
CDR3aa: CASSLSRQGINTGELFF